The TCR beta chain under discussion was sequenced for a study of radiotherapy plus CTLA-4 blockade in lung cancer. Study as a whole: Objective responses occurred in roughly a sixth of patients; over 30% had disease control.

The CDR3 is 19 amino acids. The germline V gene encodes CDR1 SGHDT and CDR2 YYEEEE. V lost 0 bases, J lost 1 base, and 17 bases lay in between. Study results and limitations: Reports state that early shifts in blood T cell clones, with interferon-beta, best predicted response. The study found tumor-derived TCR clones expanded in blood after radiotherapy plus ipilimumab.

The table came from immunoSEQ multiplex PCR; TCRdb's copy has only in-frame clones and leaves some out. In the table there are about 49,000 clones, roughly 76% of which are singletons. With ipilimumab providing CTLA-4 blockade, focal radiation was administered to patients who had chemo-refractory metastatic non-small-cell lung cancer. For this clone: Its antigen is not identified.

The sample in question was peripheral blood, obtained from a patient treated with radiotherapy plus ipilimumab. This receptor was taken from a human donor with non-small cell lung cancer who had stable disease on radiotherapy plus ipilimumab. This sequence joins TRBV5-6 and TRBJ2-6, with D possibly being TRBD1 (6 bases). The CDR3 spells CASSLAGQGILSGANVLTF. CDR3 sequence (DNA): TGTGCCAGCAGCTTGGCCGGTCAGGGGATCCTGTCTGGGGCCAACGTCCTGACTTTC.